This T cell receptor beta chain was sequenced in a study of cytomegalovirus exposure and HLA in healthy donors. Overall study findings and caveats: In a later analysis, the majority of CMV-associated beta chains seemingly showed HLA restriction. Other equally common chains were less clonally expanded than HLA-associated TCR beta chains, a later analysis showed.

The germline CDR1 and CDR2 sequences are GTSNPN and SVGIG (reference sequence). V was cut by 0 bases and J by 5 bases, with 6 bases left in between. CDR3 length: 12 amino acids. As to this clone: Its antigen is not identified.

A multiplex PCR was run with 60 Vbeta primers and 13 Jbeta primers. Data came from immunoSEQ multiplex PCR; TCRdb stores just in-frame clones and leaves some out. The table shows some 130,000 clones, with around three quarters occurring only once. Sequenced input: PBMCs. The gene calls are TRBV30 and TRBJ2-3; D is unresolved. The sequence came from a young man in good health and CMV-seronegative. This chain's CDR3 is CAWSVARDTQYF. For the CDR3, the DNA is TGTGCCTGGAGTGTAGCACGAGATACGCAGTATTTT.